These T cell receptor beta chains were read from a single sample in a study of blood T cells in healthy people across ages. MiXCR was run by TCRdb on the 5' RACE reads, yielding one entry per CDR3 protein. The sample lists 900,000 to 950,000 distinct CDR3 sequences, almost 30% occurring once. The sample also formed part of further work on T cells of mothers and their children.

The material sequenced was blood. All receptors come from a woman in her thirties or forties in good health. The CDR3 runs from the conserved cysteine through the conserved F or W. D genes are given only for firm matches. A row's size may be missing; if present it is once, few, many or a size class.

clone_size d_call j_call v_call cdr3_aa cdr3_nt
NA TRBD1 TRBJ2-7 TRBV9 CASSVSSGTASYEQYF TGTGCCAGCAGCGTTTCGTCCGGGACAGCCTCCTACGAGCAGTACTTC
NA TRBD1 TRBJ1-1 TRBV29-1 CSVSQGAPTEAFF TGCAGCGTTTCACAGGGGGCGCCTACTGAAGCTTTCTTT
NA TRBD1 TRBJ1-2 TRBV15 CATSRGDSFYGYTF TGTGCCACCAGCCGAGGGGACAGCTTCTATGGCTACACCTTC
few NA TRBJ1-4 TRBV6-6 CASRIQGIDEKLFF TGTGCCAGCAGGATACAGGGCATTGATGAAAAACTGTTTTTT
NA NA TRBJ1-1 TRBV12-3/TRBV12-4 CASSLFSENRAFF TGTGCCAGCAGTTTATTCTCGGAGAATAGGGCTTTCTTT
once NA TRBJ2-3 TRBV6-1 CASTKQGRTDTQYF TGTGCCAGCACTAAACAGGGGAGGACAGATACGCAGTATTTT
many TRBD2 TRBJ2-1 TRBV7-6 CASSSLIGGIYEQFF TGTGCCAGCAGCTCCCTAATCGGGGGGATATATGAGCAGTTCTTC
NA NA TRBJ1-5 TRBV28 CASSWMIGNQPQHF TGTGCCAGCAGTTGGATGATCGGCAATCAGCCCCAGCATTTT
NA TRBD2 TRBJ2-1 TRBV4-3 CASSQDPGLATASYNVQFF TGCGCCAGCAGCCAAGACCCGGGACTAGCGACTGCCTCCTACAATGTGCAGTTCTTC
many NA TRBJ2-6 TRBV10-3 CAISGGPADPFSGANVLTF TGTGCCATCAGTGGCGGGCCAGCCGATCCCTTCTCTGGGGCCAACGTCCTGACTTTC
few NA TRBJ2-1 TRBV21-1 CASSKEGPQGAHNEQFF TGTGCCAGCAGCAAAGAGGGTCCGCAGGGGGCCCACAATGAGCAGTTCTTC
many TRBD2 TRBJ2-6 TRBV11-1 CASSLLSPGGTGANVLTF TGTGCCAGCAGCTTACTCAGCCCGGGGGGGACTGGGGCCAACGTCCTGACTTTC
many NA TRBJ1-2 TRBV29-1 CSVVGRTTNYGYTF TGCAGCGTTGTTGGACGGACGACTAACTATGGCTACACCTTC
NA NA TRBJ2-2 TRBV5-1 CASSLAEGTGELFF TGCGCCAGCAGCTTGGCCGAGGGGACCGGGGAGCTGTTTTTT
NA NA TRBJ1-1 TRBV9 CASSAGGPGDTEAFF TGTGCCAGCAGCGCTGGTGGGCCGGGGGACACTGAAGCTTTCTTT
many TRBD1 TRBJ2-5 TRBV7-2 CASSLGQGSETQYF TGTGCCAGCAGCTTAGGACAGGGGTCGGAGACCCAGTACTTC
NA TRBD1 TRBJ2-1 TRBV5-1 CASSLGLDRVYNEQFF TGCGCCAGCAGCTTGGGTTTGGACAGGGTCTACAATGAGCAGTTCTTC
NA NA TRBJ2-3 TRBV19 CASSIWGTSQDTQYF TGTGCCAGTAGTATATGGGGGACCTCACAAGATACGCAGTATTTT
NA NA TRBJ2-1 TRBV12-5 CASGSQGSEQFF TGTGCTAGTGGTTCACAGGGATCCGAGCAGTTCTTC
NA NA TRBJ1-2 TRBV19 CASSIGARASKSGYTF TGTGCCAGTAGTATTGGCGCCCGGGCCTCTAAAAGTGGCTACACCTTC
many NA TRBJ1-6 TRBV9 CASSVGLQNSPLHF TGTGCCAGCAGCGTGGGACTGCAAAATTCACCCCTCCACTTT
many NA TRBJ2-7 TRBV29-1 CSGGQSSYEQYF TGCAGCGGAGGACAAAGCTCCTACGAGCAGTACTTC
NA NA TRBJ2-3 TRBV29-1 CSVLDPKSTDTQYF TGCAGCGTGTTGGATCCCAAAAGCACAGATACGCAGTATTTT
NA NA TRBJ2-5 TRBV3-1 CASSLERTQYF TGTGCCAGCAGCCTCGAGAGGACCCAGTACTTC
few NA TRBJ2-1 TRBV27 CASSFMLTGSYNEQFF TGTGCCAGCAGTTTTATGTTGACAGGCTCCTACAATGAGCAGTTCTTC
NA TRBD2 TRBJ2-3 TRBV7-2 CVSSLRRGGGDTQYF TGTGTCAGCAGCTTAAGGCGGGGGGGCGGAGATACGCAGTATTTT
many TRBD2 TRBJ2-5 TRBV29-1 CSVEGPSGGLRETQYF TGCAGCGTTGAAGGTCCTAGCGGGGGCCTTCGGGAGACCCAGTACTTC
few TRBD1 TRBJ2-1 TRBV5-1 CASSFRTGVPDEQFF TGCGCCAGCAGCTTCAGGACAGGGGTTCCCGATGAGCAGTTCTTC
NA TRBD2 TRBJ2-1 TRBV5-1 CASSHSGGLSYNEQFF TGCGCCAGCAGCCATAGCGGGGGACTCTCCTACAATGAGCAGTTCTTC
NA NA TRBJ2-2 TRBV20-1 CSARRGRGIGELFF TGCAGTGCTAGACGGGGCAGGGGAATCGGGGAGCTGTTTTTT